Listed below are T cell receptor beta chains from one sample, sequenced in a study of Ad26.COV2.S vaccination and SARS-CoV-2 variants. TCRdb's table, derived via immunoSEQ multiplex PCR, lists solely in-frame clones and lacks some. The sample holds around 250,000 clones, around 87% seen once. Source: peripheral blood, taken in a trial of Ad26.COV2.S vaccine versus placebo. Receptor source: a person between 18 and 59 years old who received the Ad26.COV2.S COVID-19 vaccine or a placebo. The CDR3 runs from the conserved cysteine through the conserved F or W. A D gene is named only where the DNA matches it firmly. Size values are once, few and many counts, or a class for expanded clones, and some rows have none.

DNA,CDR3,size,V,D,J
TGCGCCAGCAGCGAACAGGGGCTCAATGAGCAGTTCTTC,CASSEQGLNEQFF,-,TRBV5-1,TRBD1,TRBJ2-1
TGCGCCAGCAGTCGCACAGGGAACACTGAAGCTTTCTTT,CASSRTGNTEAFF,-,TRBV4-1,-,TRBJ1-1
TGTGCCAGCAGTTCCGACAGGGGAAGATACGAGCAGTACTTC,CASSSDRGRYEQYF,-,TRBV5-5,TRBD1,TRBJ2-7
TGTGCCAGTAGTATTCTGGATTACAATCAGCCCCAGCATTTT,CASSILDYNQPQHF,-,TRBV19,-,TRBJ1-5
TGCGCCAGCAGCTTGGAAGGGGCAACTAATGAAAAACTGTTTTTT,CASSLEGATNEKLFF,-,TRBV5-1,-,TRBJ1-4
TGTGCCAGCAGACAAGGGGTCCGGACAGGGGCGCCAGCTAACTATGGCTACACCTTC,CASRQGVRTGAPANYGYTF,-,TRBV3-1/TRBV3-2,TRBD1,TRBJ1-2
TGTGCCAGCAGTTCCCAGGGGGGTGACGGCTACACCTTC,CASSSQGGDGYTF,once,TRBV6-2/TRBV6-3,TRBD1,TRBJ1-2
TGTGCCAGCAGCCAAGGCCCACACCTAACAGGGGACACTGAAGCTTTCTTT,CASSQGPHLTGDTEAFF,-,TRBV3-1/TRBV3-2,TRBD1,TRBJ1-1
TGTGCCTGGATATTTCCAGGGGGCTATGGCTACACCTTC,CAWIFPGGYGYTF,many,TRBV30,TRBD1,TRBJ1-2
TGTGCCAGCAGTTCGCTTGACAGGTCCGAGCAGTACTTC,CASSSLDRSEQYF,-,TRBV12-3/TRBV12-4,-,TRBJ2-7
TGTGCCAGTAGAAGGGGGGCCTACAATGAGCAGTTCTTC,CASRRGAYNEQFF,-,TRBV19,-,TRBJ2-1
TGTGCCAGCTCTGGAGAAAAACTGTTTTTT,CASSGEKLFF,-,TRBV2,-,TRBJ1-4
TGTGCCAGCAGTTACTCGGGGGAGTATTTCAATGAGCAGTTCTTC,CASSYSGEYFNEQFF,-,TRBV6-6,-,TRBJ2-1
TGCGCCAGCAGCCACCGATTGCCGGAGGCCTCCTACAATGAGCAGTTCTTC,CASSHRLPEASYNEQFF,once,TRBV4-1,-,TRBJ2-1
TGCGCCAGCAGGCCTAGCGGGGGAGTCCCCTACAATGAGCAGTTCTTC,CASRPSGGVPYNEQFF,-,TRBV5-1,TRBD2,TRBJ2-1
TGTGCCAGCAGCTCACAGGGCAGTTTCAATTCACCCCTCCACTTT,CASSSQGSFNSPLHF,-,TRBV11-2,-,TRBJ1-6